The 17 T cell receptor beta chains below were found in one sample sequenced in a study of blood T cell repertoires in COVID-19. Clones were read by immunoSEQ multiplex PCR, and TCRdb kept only the in-frame ones, dropping some. The table shows 450,000 to 500,000 clones, with roughly nine tenths occurring only once. Sequencing was carried out using PBMCs or T cells enriched from blood (not recorded which). Every receptor here comes from a woman in her fifties or sixties who had recovered from COVID-19.

This clone has a handful of counts. V is TRBV3-1 (or the pseudogene TRBV3-2) and J is TRBJ2-7, with a weak D call TRBD1 (5 bases). Germline CDR1 reads LGHDT; CDR2 reads YNNKEL (reference sequence). This CDR3 contains 14 residues. Between the trimmed V and J ends, which lost 1 base and 2 bases, there was a span of 9 bases. The CDR3 sequence: CASSQGGATYEQYF. The CDR3 DNA reads TGTGCCAGCAGCCAAGGGGGCGCAACCTACGAGCAGTACTTC.

The genes are TRBV19 and TRBJ2-1, with TRBD1 as a possible D gene (5 bases). Trimming removed 7 bases at V and 5 bases at J, with 12 bases between. Germline loops: CDR1 LNHDA, CDR2 SQIVND (reference sequence). This CDR3 contains 13 residues. This CDR3 is CASKTGRDNEQFF. CDR3 nucleotides: TGTGCCAGTAAGACCGGCAGGGACAATGAGCAGTTCTTC.

The chain employs TRBV14 and TRBJ1-1; a possible D gene is TRBD1 (5 bases). There are 17 residues in the CDR3. Looked up from germline, CDR1 is SGHDN and CDR2 is FVKESK. V was trimmed by 1 base and J by 4 bases, leaving 19 bases between them. The CDR3 nucleotides are TGTGCCAGCAGCCAAGGAGCCCCCACAACAAGGGGCACTGAAGCTTTCTTT. It encodes CASSQGAPTTRGTEAFF.

The chain joins TRBV11-2 to TRBJ1-6; perhaps TRBD1 as D (6 bases). V lost 4 bases and J 2 bases, leaving 15 bases between the germline ends. CDR1 is SGHAT, CDR2 FQNNGV, per germline. The CDR3 extends over 17 amino acids. The CDR3 is CASSSRPGDPYNSPLHF. The DNA of the CDR3 is TGTGCCAGCAGCTCCCGCCCAGGGGACCCCTATAATTCACCCCTCCACTTT.

This clone occurred once. In DNA form, the CDR3 reads TGCGCCAGCAGCTCCCCTTCCGGACTGGAAAACACCGGGGAGCTGTTTTTT. The encoded protein is CASSSPSGLENTGELFF. The genes are TRBV5-1 and TRBJ2-2; a possible D gene is TRBD2 (5 bases). The CDR3 contains 17 residues. Germline lookup yields CDR1 SGHRS and CDR2 YFSETQ. With 3 bases removed from V and 2 bases from J, the gap between germline ends came to 17 bases. Supplemented by reference TRBV5-1 and TRBJ2-2, the full variable domain reads KAGVTQTPRYLIKTRGQQVTLSCSPISGHRSVSWYQQTPGQGLQFLFEYFSETQRNKGNFPGRFSGRQFSNSRSEMNVSTLELGDSALYLCASSSPSGLENTGELFFGEGSRLTVL.

The CDR3 DNA follows: TGTGCCAGCAGTTCCCCCTCGGGTAGCGGGGGAAAAATAACCGGGGAGCTGTTTTTT. Protein sequence: CASSSPSGSGGKITGELFF. The chain couples TRBV27 to TRBJ2-2, with TRBD2 matching over 9 bases. V lost 4 bases and J lost 5; bases outside the gene matches: 17. The CDR3 totals 19 residues. CDR1 is MNHEY and CDR2 is SMNVEV in the germline V gene (reference sequence).

The chain links TRBV5-1 to TRBJ1-6, with D maybe TRBD1 (6 bases). Germline lookup yields CDR1 SGHRS and CDR2 YFSETQ. The length of the CDR3 is 15 residues. V lost 5 bases to trimming and J lost 9 bases, with 18 bases between them. The CDR3 reads CASRSTGTSGSPLHF. The DNA for the CDR3 is TGCGCCAGCAGGTCCACCGGGACATCAGGTTCACCCCTCCACTTT.

The chain uses TRBV2 and TRBJ2-2, with unresolved D. Germline-derived CDR1 and CDR2 are SNHLY and FYNNEI. Between the trimmed V and J ends, which lost 0 bases and 7 bases, there was a span of 12 bases. The CDR3 spans 15 residues. The CDR3 is CASSEAMRLYGELFF. As DNA, the CDR3 is TGTGCCAGCAGTGAAGCGATGCGGCTTTACGGGGAGCTGTTTTTT.

The genes are TRBV5-4 and TRBJ1-2; 10 positions agree with TRBD1. V lost 2 bases to trimming and J lost 3 bases; unmatched junction nucleotides: 1. The CDR3 is 14 residues long. Germline CDR1 reads SGHNT; CDR2 reads YYREEE (reference sequence). In nucleotides, the CDR3 is TGTGCCAGCAGCTTTGGACAGGGGGACTATGGCTACACCTTC. Translation gives CASSFGQGDYGYTF.

The chain is built from TRBV3-1 (or the pseudogene TRBV3-2) and TRBJ1-4; D is unclear. Germline lookup yields CDR1 LGHDT and CDR2 YNNKEL (reference sequence). The V end lost 1 base, the J end lost 5 bases, and 8 bases lay between the germline ends. There are 14 residues in the CDR3. For the CDR3, the DNA is TGTGCCAGCAGCCAAGGGCGGCTGAATGAAAAACTGTTTTTT. Amino acids: CASSQGRLNEKLFF.

The chain couples TRBV12-5 to TRBJ1-6; weak D call: TRBD1 (6 bases). There are 13 residues in the CDR3. Trimming removed 9 bases at V and 9 bases at J, with 15 bases between. CDR1 is LGHNT, CDR2 FRNRAP, per germline. The CDR3: CASAPGHLSPLHF. DNA for the CDR3: TGTGCTAGCGCCCCGGGACACCTTTCACCCCTCCACTTT.

This sequence joins TRBV29-1 and TRBJ2-2; possible D gene TRBD1, 6 bases. The V and J ends lost 6 bases and 0 bases respectively, with 8 bases between them. Germline V gene data show CDR1 as SQVTM and CDR2 as ANQGSEA. The CDR3 loop spans 13 amino acids. CDR3: CSVDRSNTGELFF. CDR3 nucleotide sequence: TGCAGCGTGGACAGATCGAACACCGGGGAGCTGTTTTTT.

The table lists this clone with a count of one. The genes are TRBV27 and TRBJ1-1, with D perhaps TRBD1 (5 bases). The CDR3 loop spans 13 amino acids. With 3 bases removed from V and 1 base from J, the gap between germline ends came to 6 bases. Per germline, CDR1 MNHEY and CDR2 SMNVEV (reference sequence). CDR3 sequence (DNA): TGTGCCAGCAGTTTGGACAAGAACACTGAAGCTTTCTTT. Its translation: CASSLDKNTEAFF.

The chain links TRBV27 to TRBJ2-1, with D tentatively TRBD2 (6 bases). In germline, CDR1 is MNHEY, CDR2 SMNVEV (reference sequence). There are 16 residues in the CDR3. Trimming removed 8 bases from V and 9 bases from J, with 26 bases in between. CDR3 DNA: TGTGCCAGCGGAACCGGGACTGCGAGCTTGGGGGGTGAGCAGTTCTTC. This translates into CASGTGTASLGGEQFF.

This clone has a single count. The chain carries TRBV3-1 (or the pseudogene TRBV3-2) and TRBJ2-4, with TRBD2 as a possible D gene (5 bases). V was trimmed by 3 bases and J by 2 bases, leaving 8 bases between them. The CDR3 runs to 14 residues. Germline CDR1 and CDR2: LGHDT and YNNKEL (reference sequence). CDR3 coding DNA: TGTGCCAGCAGCCAGAGGGCAACCAAAAACATTCAGTACTTC. Encoded protein: CASSQRATKNIQYF.

The chain carries TRBV11-2 and TRBJ1-1, with D hard to call. Germline CDR1 is SGHAT and CDR2 is FQNNGV. CDR3 length: 14 residues. With 1 base removed from V and 3 bases from J, the gap between germline ends came to 9 bases. CDR3 region: CASSLAAGYTEAFF. CDR3 coding DNA: TGTGCCAGCAGCTTAGCCGCGGGGTACACTGAAGCTTTCTTT.

This clone was detected only once. The chain recombines TRBV19 with TRBJ2-3, with 8 bases lining up with TRBD1. Trimming at V came to 3 bases and at J to 5 bases, leaving 4 bases not matched to a gene. The length of the CDR3 is 14 residues. Germline CDR1 is LNHDA and CDR2 is SQIVND (reference sequence). CDR3 nucleotides: TGTGCCAGTAGTATCAGGACAGGGAGAGATACGCAGTATTTT. Residues: CASSIRTGRDTQYF.